This T cell receptor (beta chain) derives from a study of blood T cell repertoires in COVID-19. Study-wide background: Italy, Spain and the United States were the sources of the convalescent and acute COVID-19 samples. T cells, B-cell-depleted T cells, or PBMCs provided the cDNA or gDNA that served as material.

In its sample, this clone was seen a few times. Per the study methods: Amplification with reference gene primers provided the estimates of nucleated cell counts. TCRdb's copy holds only in-frame clones and misses some; the assay was immunoSEQ multiplex PCR. V and J calls and clone size are as listed in that table; D and trimming were resolved from the DNA. The sample consists of about 97,000 clones, just under 85% of them appearing once. The sample comprised peripheral blood. The clonotype was recovered from a man between 65 and 85 years old with acute or convalescent COVID-19.

This chain's CDR3 is CASSVVPGTGYYGYTF. CDR3 bases: TGTGCCAGCAGCGTAGTACCCGGGACAGGGTACTATGGCTACACCTTC. This chain links TRBV9 with TRBJ1-2, with TRBD1 matching over 9 bases. Germline CDR1 reads SGDLS; CDR2 reads YYNGEE. The CDR3 contains 16 residues. V was pared by 0 bases and J by 3 bases, with 6 bases of the junction left unmatched.